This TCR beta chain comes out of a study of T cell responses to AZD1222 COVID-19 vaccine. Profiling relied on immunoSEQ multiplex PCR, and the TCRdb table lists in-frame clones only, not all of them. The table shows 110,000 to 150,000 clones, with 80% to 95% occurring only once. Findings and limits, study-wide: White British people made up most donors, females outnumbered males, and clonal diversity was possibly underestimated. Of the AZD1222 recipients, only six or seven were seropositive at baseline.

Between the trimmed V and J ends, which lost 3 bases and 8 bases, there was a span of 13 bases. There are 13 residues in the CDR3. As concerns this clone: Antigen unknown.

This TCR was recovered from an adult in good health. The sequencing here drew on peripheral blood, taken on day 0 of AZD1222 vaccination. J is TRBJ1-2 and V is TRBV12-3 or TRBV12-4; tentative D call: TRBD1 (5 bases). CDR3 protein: CASSFREGGGYTF. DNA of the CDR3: TGTGCCAGCAGTTTCAGGGAAGGAGGCGGCTACACCTTC.